The T cell receptor beta chain described here comes from a study of cytomegalovirus exposure and HLA in healthy donors. Sequenced by immunoSEQ multiplex PCR; TCRdb stores in-frame clones only, minus some. Among 150,000 to 160,000 clones listed, approximately 86% were seen once. Trimming removed 4 bases at V and 4 bases at J, with 13 bases between. Germline values: CDR1 LGHNA, CDR2 YSLEER. The length of the CDR3 is 14 residues. The chain links TRBV4-3 to TRBJ1-2, with D perhaps matching TRBD1 (5 bases). Sample: PBMCs. The receptor comes from a man aged 18 to 30 in good health and CMV-seropositive. This chain's CDR3 is CASSPRQTFYGYTF. CDR3 bases: TGCGCCAGCAGCCCCCGACAGACCTTCTATGGCTACACCTTC.